This T cell receptor beta chain was documented in a study of T-cell reconstitution after alpha-beta-depleted transplantation in children. Using unique molecular identifiers, the investigators prepared the TCRbeta library. TCRdb re-called the PCR reads through MiXCR, storing one row per CDR3 protein. The sample consists of roughly 300,000 distinct CDR3 sequences, roughly 12% of them appearing once. In regard to this clonotype: Antigen specificity is unknown. Since a much larger clone is just one base distant, this may be a read error.

The study's findings and limits: At around two months after transplant, the alpha-beta T cells were reportedly derived from several hundred expanded clones that came from non-depleted graft cells.

The length of the CDR3 is 15 residues. Germline assignment: CDR1 MNHEY and CDR2 SVGEGT. Specimen: peripheral blood, collected 180 days after TCRalphabeta/CD19-depleted stem cell transplant. The receptor comes from a male patient aged 2-15 years who had a stem cell transplant for chronic granulomatous disease, so the T cells may come from the graft donor. The chain couples TRBV6-2 or TRBV6-3 to TRBJ2-5, with TRBD2 matching 8 bases. The CDR3 region has the DNA TGTGCCAGCAGTTACCTTAGCGGGACAAAGGAGACCCGGTACTTC. This encodes CASSYLSGTKETRYF.